The clone carrying this TCR beta chain was seen a handful of times. This sample stems from a study of T cell repertoires in cytomegalovirus infection. TCRdb re-called the reads with MiXCR, one entry per CDR3 protein. The data contain around 190,000 distinct CDR3 sequences, about 15% of them seen just once; the ten biggest clones take up over 25%. The origin of this receptor is a human donor in good health (CMV status not recorded). Some clones in this sample may be carry-over from other donors' samples. Sequences were obtained from PBMCs.

CDR3 protein: CASSIDLGTSGPPDTQYF. The CDR3 region has the DNA TGTGCCAGTAGTATAGATTTAGGGACTAGCGGGCCCCCGGATACGCAGTATTTT. This chain links TRBV19 with TRBJ2-3; TRBD2 aligns across 12 bases. The CDR3 is 18 residues long. Germline V gene sequence: CDR1 LNHDA, CDR2 SQIVND (reference sequence). After removal of 0 bases from V and 6 bases from J, the junction contained 10 bases not matched to a gene.